These 17 T cell receptor beta chains came from one sample sequenced in a study of T cells in Graves' hyperthyroidism and ophthalmopathy. RNA transcripts were the template for amplifying TCR beta CDR3 regions. The TCR CDR3 first-round RT-PCR relied on the HTBI primer set. TCRdb recomputed calls from the multiplex PCR reads with MiXCR, one row per CDR3 protein. The sample yields hundreds of thousands of distinct CDR3 sequences, about 20% seen once. Sequenced: blood. These receptor sequences come from a man aged 25 to 40 with Graves' ophthalmopathy.

V is TRBV30 and J is TRBJ1-1; D is unclear. The V end lost 4 bases, the J end lost 1 base, and 10 bases lay between the germline ends. This CDR3 contains 13 residues. Germline V gene lookup returns CDR1 GTSNPN and CDR2 SVGIG (reference sequence). The CDR3 DNA follows: TGTGCCTGGACGCCCCGGTGGAACACTGAAGCTTTCTTT. Encoded protein: CAWTPRWNTEAFF.

This clonotype was picked up a small number of times. The J gene is TRBJ2-7, the V gene TRBV11-2; D might be TRBD2 (6 bases). The germline V gene has CDR1 SGHAT and CDR2 FQNNGV. Trimming pared 3 bases from V and 4 bases from J, leaving 16 bases between. This CDR3 has 15 amino acids. CDR3 bases: TGTGCCAGCAGCTTCGAACTAGCCCCCCAGTACGAGCAGTACTTC. This translates into CASSFELAPQYEQYF.

This clonotype showed up many times. The chain joins TRBV11-2 to TRBJ2-7; a weak D match, TRBD1 (6 bases). The CDR3 sequence is 13 residues long. The germline V gene has CDR1 SGHAT and CDR2 FQNNGV. Trimming removed 0 bases at V and 5 bases at J, with 8 bases between. CDR3 in amino acids: CASSLDPGDEQYF. CDR3 DNA sequence: TGTGCCAGCAGCTTAGACCCAGGGGACGAGCAGTACTTC.

This clonotype has a handful of counts. The V call is TRBV28, the J call TRBJ1-5; maybe TRBD1 (5 bases). Germline CDR1 MDHEN, CDR2 SYDVKM. The CDR3 length is 14 residues. Trimming pared 6 bases from V and 2 bases from J, leaving 11 bases between. CDR3 coding DNA: TGTGCCAGCAGGGGGTCGGGGGGCAATCAGCCCCAGCATTTT. Translated: CASRGSGGNQPQHF.

In its sample, this clonotype was seen a few times. V is TRBV5-1 and J is TRBJ1-4, with a weak D call TRBD1 (5 bases). This CDR3 has 16 residues. V was trimmed by 1 base and J by 0 bases, leaving 10 bases between them. CDR1 SGHRS and CDR2 YFSETQ come from the germline V gene. The CDR3 bases are TGCGCCAGCAGCTTGTACGGGGGAACAACTAATGAAAAACTGTTTTTT. Translating gives CASSLYGGTTNEKLFF.

This chain uses TRBV11-2 with TRBJ2-7, with D perhaps TRBD1 or TRBD2 (5 bases each). The V gene lost 3 bases and the J gene lost 5 bases, with 8 bases spanning the gap. Germline CDR1 SGHAT, CDR2 FQNNGV. CDR3 length: 12 residues. The CDR3 nucleotides are TGTGCCAGCAGCTTCGGGACGAACGAGCAGTACTTC. It specifies CASSFGTNEQYF. Together with reference TRBV11-2 and TRBJ2-7, the CDR3 gives the full variable domain: EAGVAQSPRYKIIEKRQSVAFWCNPISGHATLYWYQQILGQGPKLLIQFQNNGVVDDSQLPKDRFSAERLKGVDSTLKIQPAKLEDSAVYLCASSFGTNEQYFGPGTRLTVT.

V usage is TRBV5-1 and J usage is TRBJ2-2; TRBD2 matches 13 bases. V gave up 4 bases and J gave up 7 bases; unmatched junction bases: 16. CDR3 length equals 19 residues. In germline, CDR1 is SGHRS, CDR2 YFSETQ. DNA of the CDR3: TGCGCCAGCAGCGTGTATCCCCTCGGACTAGCGGGAGCTGGCGGGGAGCTGTTTTTT. Protein product: CASSVYPLGLAGAGGELFF. Drawing the rest from reference TRBV5-1 and TRBJ2-2, the complete variable domain is KAGVTQTPRYLIKTRGQQVTLSCSPISGHRSVSWYQQTPGQGLQFLFEYFSETQRNKGNFPGRFSGRQFSNSRSEMNVSTLELGDSALYLCASSVYPLGLAGAGGELFFGEGSRLTVL.

The rearrangement joins TRBV7-3 to TRBJ1-2, with a possible D match to TRBD1 (6 bases). CDR1 SGHTA and CDR2 FQGTGA come from the germline V gene. The CDR3 is 12 amino acids. Trimming removed 6 bases at V and 6 bases at J, with 11 bases between. Written as DNA, the CDR3 is TGTGCCAGCAGGTCTGACAGGCATGGCTACACCTTC. Translation: CASRSDRHGYTF.

This clonotype has more than one count but fewer than ten. The chain links TRBV5-5 to TRBJ1-4; maybe TRBD1 (5 bases). The V gene's germline CDR1 is SGHKS and CDR2 YYEKEE (reference sequence). The CDR3 is 16 amino acids. V was cut by 5 bases and J by 7 bases, with 21 bases left in between. The CDR3 loop is CASSRAGSRQGEKLFF. CDR3 bases: TGTGCCAGCAGTCGCGCCGGATCCCGGCAGGGTGAAAAACTGTTTTTT.

This clonotype was observed a handful of times. The chain combines TRBV24-1 with TRBJ2-1, with 8 positions matching TRBD2. The ends lost 7 bases at V and 6 bases at J; junction bases unmatched: 4. CDR3 length equals 13 residues. The V gene's germline CDR1 is KGHDR and CDR2 SFDVKD. The CDR3 nucleotides are TGTGCCACCAGGCCGGGAGGGGGCAATGAGCAGTTCTTC. As protein: CATRPGGGNEQFF.

This clonotype was found many times. The rearrangement links TRBV28 to TRBJ1-2, with a tentative D call TRBD1 (6 bases). This CDR3 region has 13 residues. The germline V gene has CDR1 MDHEN and CDR2 SYDVKM. V lost 7 bases, J lost 4 bases, and 13 bases lay in between. The DNA of the CDR3 is TGTGCCAGCACTGGAGGGGGGTCCTATGGCTACACCTTC. Its translation: CASTGGGSYGYTF.

This chain links TRBV5-1 with TRBJ2-1, with 7 bases aligning to TRBD2. Germline CDR1 and CDR2: SGHRS and YFSETQ. The CDR3 length is 17 residues. V lost 0 bases, J lost 9 bases, and 15 bases stayed unmatched. CDR3 in amino acids: CASSLGSVGGLIGEQFF. For the CDR3, the DNA is TGCGCCAGCAGCTTGGGGTCTGTGGGAGGGCTCATTGGTGAGCAGTTCTTC.

There are many counts of this clonotype. This chain joins TRBV7-8 and TRBJ1-1; a possible D gene is TRBD1 (5 bases). This CDR3 has 15 amino acids. The V end was cut by 4 bases, the J end by 0 bases, with 12 bases between. Germline V gene data show CDR1 as SGHVS and CDR2 as FQNEAQ. CDR3 in amino acids: CASSSRGGMNTEAFF. CDR3 DNA sequence: TGTGCCAGCAGCTCCCGGGGCGGCATGAACACTGAAGCTTTCTTT.

This chain joins TRBV19 and TRBJ1-1; 7 bases match TRBD1. The CDR3 has 16 residues. Losses at the gene ends were 0 bases for V and 4 bases for J; bases not matched to a gene: 8. Germline CDR1 reads LNHDA; CDR2 reads SQIVND (reference sequence). CDR3 nucleotide sequence: TGTGCCAGTAGTATAGATTTCGGGACAGCGAGCACTGAAGCTTTCTTT. This translates into CASSIDFGTASTEAFF.

This clonotype was seen a few times. This chain connects TRBV7-2 to TRBJ1-4, with 7 bases matching TRBD1. The CDR3 is 14 amino acids. Germline loops: CDR1 SGHTA, CDR2 FQGNSA. V gave up 5 bases and J gave up 7 bases; unmatched junction bases: 7. CDR3 region: CASSIDRVSEKLFF. The CDR3 nucleotides are TGTGCCAGCAGCATCGACAGGGTTAGTGAAAAACTGTTTTTT.

There are a few counts of this clonotype. The chain links TRBV28 to TRBJ1-5; 10 nucleotides align to TRBD1. Germline CDR1 and CDR2: MDHEN and SYDVKM. This CDR3 has 18 residues. Losses at the gene ends were 6 bases for V and 5 bases for J; bases not matched to a gene: 16. The CDR3 DNA reads TGTGCCAGCAGCAGCGACACGGGAGGGACAGGGGTGGATCAGCCCCAGCATTTT. Translated: CASSSDTGGTGVDQPQHF.

This clonotype was counted between two and nine times. The rearrangement links TRBV6-1 to TRBJ2-7; D possibly corresponds to TRBD2 (6 bases). The ends were cut back, 10 bases at V and 3 bases at J, with 13 bases in the middle. Germline V CDR1 and CDR2: MNHNS, SASEGT. The CDR3 extends over 12 amino acids. CDR3 coding DNA: TGTGCCACCACTGGAGGGGTCTACGAGCAGTACTTC. It encodes CATTGGVYEQYF.